A single sample gave rise to the 8 T cell receptor beta chains below, sequenced in a study of blood T cell repertoires in COVID-19 (dated by TCRdb to 2019 to 2021). The library was produced with the immunoSEQ multiplex PCR assay. The source is immuneACCESS, and TCRdb retained only in-frame sequences with V and J called. Part of the clones is not carried over; for the studies checked, unresolved V genes explain less than half of this, and the remainder is unexplained. Present in this sample are about 270,000 clones, roughly nine tenths of which were seen just once. The ten largest clones take up 10% to 15% of the sample. The sample was peripheral blood. Receptor source: a woman aged 25-40 years with COVID-19, enrolled during active disease.

This clone showed up just a few times. The chain uses TRBV11-2 and TRBJ2-1; 8 bases are shared with TRBD1. The germline V gene has CDR1 SGHAT and CDR2 FQNNGV. Trimming at V came to 5 bases and at J to 7 bases, leaving 16 bases not matched to a gene. The CDR3 runs to 17 residues. The CDR3 is CASSPAGGFRPSNEQFF. The CDR3 DNA sequence: TGTGCCAGCAGCCCGGCAGGGGGCTTTCGGCCGAGTAATGAGCAGTTCTTC.

This clone was counted between two and nine times. The chain combines TRBV10-1 with TRBJ2-1; 9 nucleotides match TRBD2. The CDR3 is 16 residues long. The germline V gene has CDR1 WNHNN and CDR2 SYGVQD (reference sequence). Germline trimming cut 4 bases from V and 5 bases from J; bases unmatched to any gene: 9. CDR3 DNA sequence: TGCGCCAGCAGTGGGGGGACTAGCAAACGCCACAATGAGCAGTTCTTC. Protein product: CASSGGTSKRHNEQFF.

This sequence joins TRBV9 and TRBJ1-2, with D possibly matching TRBD1 (6 bases). CDR3 length: 16 residues. V lost 4 bases and J lost 4, with 20 bases in between. Germline CDR1 reads SGDLS; CDR2 reads YYNGEE. The DNA for the CDR3 is TGTGCCAGCAGCCCCTTCCGGGCAGGGGCTGGCTATGGCTACACCTTC. Translation: CASSPFRAGAGYGYTF.

V is TRBV7-9 and J is TRBJ2-5; D is ambiguous. Germline-derived CDR1 and CDR2 are SEHNR and FQNEAQ (reference sequence). Between the trimmed V and J ends, which lost 11 bases and 2 bases, there was a span of 6 bases. CDR3 length: 10 amino acids. The chain's CDR3 is CAVKQETQYF. As DNA, the CDR3 is TGTGCCGTAAAACAAGAGACCCAGTACTTC. Complete variable domain (other parts from reference TRBV7-9 and TRBJ2-5): DTGVSQNPRHKITKRGQNVTFRCDPISEHNRLYWYRQTLGQGPEFLTYFQNEAQLEKSRLLSDRFSAERPKGSFSTLEIQRTEQGDSAMYLCAVKQETQYFGPGTRLLVL.

CDR3 nucleotides: TGTGCCAGCAGTTGGCGGGAGACCCAGTACTTC. It yields the protein CASSWRETQYF. The chain employs TRBV7-2 and TRBJ2-5, with D uncertain. Trimming took off 6 bases at V and 5 bases at J, with 7 bases between the two ends. Germline V gene sequence: CDR1 SGHTA, CDR2 FQGNSA. The CDR3 extends over 11 amino acids.

This sequence joins TRBV15 and TRBJ2-7; D possibly corresponds to TRBD1 (5 bases). Between the trimmed V and J ends, which lost 3 bases and 0 bases, there was a span of 9 bases. Germline values: CDR1 LNHNV, CDR2 YYDKDF (reference sequence). The CDR3 has 14 residues. Written as DNA, the CDR3 is TGTGCCACCAGCAGCGACAGAAGCTCCTACGAGCAGTACTTC. Translation gives CATSSDRSSYEQYF.

The V call is TRBV9, the J call TRBJ2-1; 7 bases are shared with TRBD2. Germline V gene sequence: CDR1 SGDLS, CDR2 YYNGEE. V dropped 2 bases and J dropped 3; count of bases not matched to a gene: 5. This CDR3 comprises 15 residues. The CDR3 sequence is CASSVGGNFYNEQFF. CDR3 nucleotides: TGTGCCAGCAGCGTGGGGGGGAATTTCTACAATGAGCAGTTCTTC.

This chain joins TRBV2 and TRBJ2-1; possible D gene TRBD1, 6 bases. This CDR3 is built from 13 residues. Germline lookup yields CDR1 SNHLY and CDR2 FYNNEI. V was shortened by 8 bases and J by 0 bases, with 8 bases between the two germline ends. The DNA for the CDR3 is TGTGCCAGCGGGGGCAGCTCCTACAATGAGCAGTTCTTC. The encoded protein is CASGGSSYNEQFF.